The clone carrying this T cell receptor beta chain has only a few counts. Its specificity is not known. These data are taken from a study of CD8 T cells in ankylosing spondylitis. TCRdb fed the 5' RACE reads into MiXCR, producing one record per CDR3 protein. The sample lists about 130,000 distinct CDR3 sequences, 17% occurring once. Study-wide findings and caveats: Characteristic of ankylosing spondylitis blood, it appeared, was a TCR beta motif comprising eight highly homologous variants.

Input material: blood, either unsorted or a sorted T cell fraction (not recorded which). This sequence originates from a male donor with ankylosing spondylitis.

CDR3 region: CASSYGHGTGELFF. CDR3 nucleotides: TGTGCCAGCAGTTACGGACACGGCACCGGGGAGCTGTTTTTT. The rearrangement uses TRBV6-5 and TRBJ2-2, with D possibly TRBD1 on 5 matching bases. Trimming removed 2 bases from V and 4 bases from J, with 8 bases in between. CDR3 size: 14 residues. Germline lookup yields CDR1 MNHEY and CDR2 SVGAGI.